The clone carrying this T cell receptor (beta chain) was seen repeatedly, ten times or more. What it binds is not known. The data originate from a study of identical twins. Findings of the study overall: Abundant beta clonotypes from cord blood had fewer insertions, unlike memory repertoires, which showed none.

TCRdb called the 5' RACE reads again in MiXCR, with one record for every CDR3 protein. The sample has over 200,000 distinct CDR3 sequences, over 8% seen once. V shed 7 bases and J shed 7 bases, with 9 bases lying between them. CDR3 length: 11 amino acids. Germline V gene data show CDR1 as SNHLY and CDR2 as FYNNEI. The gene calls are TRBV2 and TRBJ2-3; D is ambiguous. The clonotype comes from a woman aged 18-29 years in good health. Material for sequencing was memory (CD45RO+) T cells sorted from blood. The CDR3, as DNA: TGTGCCAGCACATGGCTCAATACGCAGTATTTT. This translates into CASTWLNTQYF.